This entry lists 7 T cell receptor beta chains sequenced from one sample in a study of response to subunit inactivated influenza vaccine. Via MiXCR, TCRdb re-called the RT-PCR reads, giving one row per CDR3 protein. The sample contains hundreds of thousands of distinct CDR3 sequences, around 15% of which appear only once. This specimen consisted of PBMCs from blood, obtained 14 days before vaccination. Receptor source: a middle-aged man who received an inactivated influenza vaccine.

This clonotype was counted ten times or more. CDR3 DNA: TGTGCCAGCAGAGACGGTAGCGGGCCTTGGGATGAGCAGTTCTTC. Translation gives CASRDGSGPWDEQFF. The rearrangement joins TRBV6-1 to TRBJ2-1; 7 nucleotides line up with TRBD2. Germline CDR1 reads MNHNS; CDR2 reads SASEGT. The CDR3 runs to 15 residues. With V trimmed by 6 bases and J by 8 bases, 13 bases remained unmatched.

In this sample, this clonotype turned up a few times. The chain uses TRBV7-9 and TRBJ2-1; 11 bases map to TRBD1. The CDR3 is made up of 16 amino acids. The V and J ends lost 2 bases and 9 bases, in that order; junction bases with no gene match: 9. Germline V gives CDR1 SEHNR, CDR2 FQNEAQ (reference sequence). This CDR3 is CASSLWGQGVNIEQFF. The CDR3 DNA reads TGTGCCAGCAGCTTATGGGGACAGGGGGTCAATATTGAGCAGTTCTTC.

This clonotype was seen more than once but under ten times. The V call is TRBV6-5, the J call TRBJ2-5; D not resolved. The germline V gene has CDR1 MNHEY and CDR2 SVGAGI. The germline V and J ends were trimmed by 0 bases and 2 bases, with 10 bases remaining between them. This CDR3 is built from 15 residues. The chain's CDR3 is CASSYSARRQETQYF. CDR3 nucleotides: TGTGCCAGCAGTTACTCCGCCAGGAGACAAGAGACCCAGTACTTC.

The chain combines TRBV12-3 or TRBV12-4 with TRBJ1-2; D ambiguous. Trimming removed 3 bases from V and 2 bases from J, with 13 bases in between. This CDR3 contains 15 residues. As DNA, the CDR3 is TGTGCCAGCAGTTTGGCCAGGTCCTCGAACTATGGCTACACCTTC. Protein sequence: CASSLARSSNYGYTF.

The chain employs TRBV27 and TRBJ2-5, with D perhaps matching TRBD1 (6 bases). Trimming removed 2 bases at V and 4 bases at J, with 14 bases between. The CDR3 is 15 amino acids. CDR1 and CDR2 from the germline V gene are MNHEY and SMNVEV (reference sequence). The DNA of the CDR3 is TGTGCCAGCAGTTTAACGGGACACGCCCGAGAGACCCAGTACTTC. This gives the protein CASSLTGHARETQYF.

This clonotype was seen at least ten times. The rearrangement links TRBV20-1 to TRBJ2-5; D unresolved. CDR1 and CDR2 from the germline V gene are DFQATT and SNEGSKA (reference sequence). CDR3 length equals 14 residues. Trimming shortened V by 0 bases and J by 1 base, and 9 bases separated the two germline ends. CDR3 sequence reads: CSARDLGFQETQYF. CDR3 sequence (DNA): TGCAGTGCTAGAGATCTAGGGTTCCAAGAGACCCAGTACTTC.

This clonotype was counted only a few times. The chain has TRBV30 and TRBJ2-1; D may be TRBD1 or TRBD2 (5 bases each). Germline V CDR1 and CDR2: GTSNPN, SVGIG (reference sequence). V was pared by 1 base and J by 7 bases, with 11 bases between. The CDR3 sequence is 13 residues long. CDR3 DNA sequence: TGTGCCTGGAGTGCCGTGTGGGGGAATGAGCAGTTCTTC. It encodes CAWSAVWGNEQFF.